The 24 T cell receptor beta chains given below trace back to one sample, sequenced in a study of blood T cell repertoires in COVID-19. Method: immunoSEQ multiplex PCR; TCRdb's copy keeps in-frame clones and lacks some. This table has 25,000 to 35,000 clones, about three quarters appearing once. The sequenced sample was peripheral blood. The receptors were sampled from a woman between 65 and 79 years old with active or convalescent COVID-19.

This chain joins TRBV29-1 and TRBJ1-1; D remains unclear. The CDR3 sequence is 10 residues long. V was pared by 2 bases and J by 5 bases, with 3 bases between. CDR1 is SQVTM, CDR2 ANQGSEA, per germline. CDR3 sequence reads: CSVESTEAFF. Written as DNA, the CDR3 is TGCAGCGTTGAATCTACTGAAGCTTTCTTT.

This clone was seen only once. The rearrangement links TRBV6-1 to TRBJ1-6; tentatively, D is TRBD1 (5 bases). The V end lost 2 bases, the J end lost 9 bases, and 20 bases lay between the germline ends. Germline CDR1 is MNHNS and CDR2 is SASEGT. The CDR3 consists of 17 residues. Written as DNA, the CDR3 is TGTGCCAGCAGTGAAAGTGCCGGGACGGGGGGTTTTTCACCCCTCCACTTT. This translates into CASSESAGTGGFSPLHF.

This chain uses TRBV24-1 with TRBJ2-3; 10 positions agree with TRBD1. This CDR3 contains 16 residues. The germline CDR1 and CDR2 sequences are KGHDR and SFDVKD. The ends lost 2 bases at V and 3 bases at J; junction bases unmatched: 4. Here the CDR3 reads CATSDSGTGVTDTQYF. The CDR3 DNA sequence: TGTGCCACCAGTGATTCCGGGACAGGGGTTACAGATACGCAGTATTTT.

The chain links TRBV7-2 to TRBJ2-7; 15 bases line up with TRBD2. J lost 7 bases, V lost 4 bases, and 2 bases had no gene match. This CDR3 is built from 14 residues. Germline V lookup: CDR1 SGHTA, CDR2 FQGNSA. CDR3 residues: CASSYGTSGGEQYF. CDR3 sequence (DNA): TGTGCCAGCAGCTATGGGACTAGCGGGGGGGAGCAGTACTTC.

This clone was seen just once. This rearrangement joins TRBV11-2 to TRBJ2-1; TRBD2 matches at 11 bases. This CDR3 has 14 amino acids. In germline, CDR1 is SGHAT, CDR2 FQNNGV. V shed 5 bases and J 7 bases; nucleotides not matched to a gene: 4. Written as DNA, the CDR3 is TGTGCCAGCAGCCTACGGACTAGCGGGAATGAGCAGTTCTTC. Its protein product is CASSLRTSGNEQFF.

This rearrangement joins TRBV20-1 to TRBJ1-2, with D perhaps matching TRBD1 (5 bases). Germline V gene data show CDR1 as DFQATT and CDR2 as SNEGSKA (reference sequence). CDR3 length equals 14 residues. The V end lost 3 bases, the J end lost 0 bases, and 11 bases lay between the germline ends. The CDR3 coding sequence is TGCAGTGCTAGTGCAGGGCTAGCTAACTATGGCTACACCTTC. This codes for CSASAGLANYGYTF.

The table lists this clone with a few counts. This chain uses TRBV5-1 with TRBJ1-5; unclear D gene. Germline V lookup: CDR1 SGHRS, CDR2 YFSETQ. This CDR3 comprises 13 residues. The V end was cut by 4 bases, the J end by 4 bases, with 9 bases between. The CDR3 region is CASSAEPNQPQHF. CDR3 DNA sequence: TGCGCCAGCAGCGCAGAACCTAATCAGCCCCAGCATTTT.

The CDR3 region has the DNA TGTGCCAGCAGCTTAGTCACAGGGGGCTATGGCTACACCTTC. Translation gives CASSLVTGGYGYTF. The chain links TRBV7-2 to TRBJ1-2; TRBD1 matches at 8 bases. Germline-derived CDR1 and CDR2 are SGHTA and FQGNSA. CDR3 size: 14 residues. Trimming removed 1 base from V and 4 bases from J; junction bases left unmatched: 2.

The chain is built from TRBV11-2 and TRBJ1-3; no clear D. There are 12 residues in the CDR3. CDR1 is SGHAT, CDR2 FQNNGV, per germline. Trimming left V 5 bases short and J 0 bases short, with 2 bases between. The CDR3 nucleotides read TGTGCCAGCAGCCGCTCTGGAAACACCATATATTTT. It translates to CASSRSGNTIYF.

The sample holds a few counts of this clone. The genes are TRBV13 and TRBJ2-5, with 11 bases matching TRBD2. The CDR3 runs to 15 residues. Germline-derived CDR1 and CDR2 are PRHDT and FYEKMQ (reference sequence). The V segment lost 5 bases and the J segment 4 bases; nucleotides outside the gene matches: 6. The CDR3 protein is CASSRETSGVETQYF. CDR3 nucleotides: TGTGCCAGCAGCCGCGAGACTAGCGGGGTAGAGACCCAGTACTTC.

The rearrangement links TRBV19 to TRBJ1-6; 10 nucleotides line up with TRBD1. Trimming cost V 7 bases and J 3 bases; bases outside gene matches: 6. Germline CDR1 and CDR2: LNHDA and SQIVND (reference sequence). The length of the CDR3 is 16 residues. The CDR3 coding sequence is TGTGCCAGTACCCCGGACAGGGGGGTCTATAATTCACCCCTCCACTTT. Amino acid sequence: CASTPDRGVYNSPLHF.

In regard to this clone: This same CDR3 is encoded by further DNA sequences in the sample. The chain carries TRBV7-2 and TRBJ2-2, with 7 bases identical to TRBD2. The germline gives CDR1 SGHTA, CDR2 FQGNSA. This CDR3 contains 15 residues. J was trimmed by 2 bases and V by 2 bases; bases with no gene match: 2. The CDR3 loop is CASSLSGGNTGELFF. DNA of the CDR3: TGTGCCAGCAGCTTATCGGGGGGTAACACCGGGGAGCTGTTTTTT.

CDR3 loop: CASSFLRRGTDTQYF. DNA for the CDR3: TGTGCCAGCAGTTTCTTACGGAGGGGCACAGATACGCAGTATTTT. The chain uses TRBV28 and TRBJ2-3; D might be TRBD2 (6 bases). CDR3 length: 15 residues. V gave up 3 bases and J gave up 1 base, with 11 bases separating them. Germline V gene sequence: CDR1 MDHEN, CDR2 SYDVKM.

The genes are TRBV19 and TRBJ2-7; 10 positions agree with TRBD2. Germline assignment: CDR1 LNHDA and CDR2 SQIVND (reference sequence). Losses at the gene ends were 9 bases for V and 7 bases for J; bases not matched to a gene: 24. This CDR3 is built from 18 residues. The CDR3: CASSNHGKMASGGIEQYF. Written as DNA, the CDR3 is TGTGCCAGCTCTAACCACGGAAAGATGGCTAGCGGGGGAATTGAGCAGTACTTC.

V usage is TRBV28 and J usage is TRBJ2-7; D unclear. This CDR3 contains 10 residues. V lost 6 bases to trimming and J lost 3 bases, with 3 bases between them. Germline CDR1 and CDR2: MDHEN and SYDVKM. The CDR3 bases are TGTGCCAGCAGGCGCTACGAGCAGTACTTC. This sequence encodes CASRRYEQYF.

CDR3 nucleotides: TGTGCCAGCAGTTTAGACACCCGATATGGCTACACCTTC. This gives the protein CASSLDTRYGYTF. The chain joins TRBV12-3 or TRBV12-4 to TRBJ1-2; D not resolved. The CDR3 spans 13 residues. V lost 1 base to trimming and J lost 5 bases, with 8 bases between them.

This clone was seen only once. This sequence joins TRBV6-4 and TRBJ2-7; 10 nucleotides match TRBD2. The CDR3 spans 14 residues. Germline CDR1 is MRHNA and CDR2 is SNTAGT. J gave up 2 bases and V 10 bases, and 8 bases lay outside the gene matches. For the CDR3, the DNA is TGTGCCAAACCTCCCGGGACTAGCGCCTACGAGCAGTACTTC. Amino acid sequence: CAKPPGTSAYEQYF.

As DNA, the CDR3 is TGTGCCTGGGGCAGCGGGCGGGTAGAGACCCAGTACTTC. Translation: CAWGSGRVETQYF. This chain connects TRBV30 to TRBJ2-5; maybe TRBD2 (6 bases). V lost 5 bases and J 4 bases, leaving 14 bases between the germline ends. CDR1 and CDR2 from the germline V gene are GTSNPN and SVGIG (reference sequence). This CDR3 has 13 residues. The full variable domain, rest sourced from reference TRBV30 and TRBJ2-5, is SQTIHQWPATLVQPVGSPLSLECTVEGTSNPNLYWYRQAAGRGLQLLFYSVGIGQISSEVPQNLSASRPQDRQFILSSKKLLLSDSGFYLCAWGSGRVETQYFGPGTRLLVL.

CDR3 sequence reads: CASSSDRVPRTQYF. The DNA for the CDR3 is TGTGCCAGCAGCTCGGACAGGGTGCCACGGACCCAGTACTTC. This sequence joins TRBV5-6 and TRBJ2-5, with 8 bases identical to TRBD1. Germline V gives CDR1 SGHDT, CDR2 YYEEEE. V shed 3 bases and J 7 bases; nucleotides not matched to a gene: 8. The CDR3 contains 14 residues. Full variable domain (rest looked up from reference TRBV5-6 and TRBJ2-5): DAGVTQSPTHLIKTRGQQVTLRCSPKSGHDTVSWYQQALGQGPQFIFQYYEEEERQRGNFPDRFSGHQFPNYSSELNVNALLLGDSALYLCASSSDRVPRTQYFGPGTRLLVL.

V usage is TRBV7-9 and J usage is TRBJ2-1; D ambiguous. This CDR3 region has 16 residues. CDR1 SEHNR and CDR2 FQNEAQ come from the germline V gene (reference sequence). Trimming removed 5 bases from V and 0 bases from J, with 14 bases in between. The CDR3 DNA is TGTGCCAGCAGCCCGATTACGAGGAGCTCCTACAATGAGCAGTTCTTC. Translating gives CASSPITRSSYNEQFF.

This clone has a handful of counts. The chain uses TRBV19 and TRBJ2-7; 8 positions match TRBD1. The CDR3 consists of 17 residues. Looked up from germline, CDR1 is LNHDA and CDR2 is SQIVND (reference sequence). V gave up 5 bases and J gave up 2 bases; unmatched junction bases: 14. The CDR3 is CASSDKSGTGLAYEQYF. CDR3 bases: TGTGCCAGTAGTGACAAGTCCGGGACAGGCCTAGCCTACGAGCAGTACTTC. Filled out from reference TRBV19 and TRBJ2-7, the complete variable domain reads DGGITQSPKYLFRKEGQNVTLSCEQNLNHDAMYWYRQDPGQGLRLIYYSQIVNDFQKGDIAEGYSVSREKKESFPLTVTSAQKNPTAFYLCASSDKSGTGLAYEQYFGPGTRLTVT.

Written as DNA, the CDR3 is TGTGCCACCAGGGGGCGAGACAGGGCCCTTCAGGGAGAGACCCAGTACTTC. Its protein product is CATRGRDRALQGETQYF. The genes are TRBV15 and TRBJ2-5, with 7 bases matching TRBD1. This CDR3 has 17 amino acids. Germline V gives CDR1 LNHNV, CDR2 YYDKDF (reference sequence). The V segment lost 6 bases and the J segment 4 bases; nucleotides outside the gene matches: 17.

The rearrangement links TRBV5-1 to TRBJ1-1; 9 bases map to TRBD1. The CDR3 covers 15 residues. V lost 3 bases and J lost 7; bases outside the gene matches: 10. Germline loops: CDR1 SGHRS, CDR2 YFSETQ. CDR3 DNA sequence: TGCGCCAGCAGCTGGGGACAGGGCGCGACTTTTGAAGCTTTCTTT. This sequence encodes CASSWGQGATFEAFF. The whole variable domain, filled in from reference TRBV5-1 and TRBJ1-1, reads KAGVTQTPRYLIKTRGQQVTLSCSPISGHRSVSWYQQTPGQGLQFLFEYFSETQRNKGNFPGRFSGRQFSNSRSEMNVSTLELGDSALYLCASSWGQGATFEAFFGQGTRLTVV.

The chain employs TRBV6-2 or TRBV6-3 and TRBJ1-5; D may be TRBD1 (5 bases). Germline V CDR1 and CDR2: MNHEY, SVGEGT. The CDR3 runs to 14 residues. Trimming took 5 bases from V and 7 from J, leaving 15 bases between them. CDR3 DNA: TGTGCCAGCAGTCCCAGCGGGGGGGGACAGCCCCAGCATTTT. Its translation: CASSPSGGGQPQHF.